The rows below give T cell receptor beta chains drawn from one sample of a study of T cells after yellow fever vaccination. TCRdb re-analysed the 5' RACE reads in MiXCR, keeping a single row per CDR3 protein. The sample has 200,000 to 300,000 distinct CDR3 sequences; about 3.5% are singletons. The specimen comprised PBMCs, sampled 15 days after the yellow fever booster vaccination. The receptors were gathered from a man aged 18 to 29 who received the YFV17D yellow fever vaccine. Each CDR3 is given without its conserved first and last residue.

TRBJ1-1,TRBV7-9,ASSLAISNTEAF
TRBJ2-3,TRBV11-2,ASSSRHTDTQY
TRBJ2-7,TRBV7-9,ASSSKDTVGNEQY
TRBJ2-3,TRBV30,ACRGLALSDTQY
TRBJ1-2,TRBV30,AWSRDRENGYT
TRBJ2-3,TRBV6-6,AGAPGSSTDTQY
TRBJ1-5,TRBV20-1,SATHGPRNQPQH
TRBJ2-7,TRBV5-1,ASSLRQGHYEQY
TRBJ2-5,TRBV24-1,ATRGDQETQY
TRBJ2-7,TRBV11-2,ASSFGARVLSYEQY
TRBJ1-4,TRBV15,ATSREISGNPEKLF
TRBJ1-2,TRBV6-5,ASSYASGQGYGYT
TRBJ2-7,TRBV20-1,SATPGDSLGQY
TRBJ1-2,TRBV20-1,SAREGAGYGYT
TRBJ1-1,TRBV7-9,ASSMGHPEAF
TRBJ2-6,TRBV5-6,ASSQTGLGANVLT
TRBJ2-1,TRBV7-2,ASSVDRDPYNEQF
TRBJ2-7,TRBV12-3/TRBV12-4,ASRRRGYEQY
TRBJ2-1,TRBV5-1,ASSLGRDNEQF
TRBJ1-6,TRBV6-5,ASSDGGHSPLH
TRBJ2-3,TRBV6-2/TRBV6-3,ASSGKGLPTDTQY
TRBJ2-3,TRBV4-3,ASSQDRRGTTDTQY
TRBJ1-2,TRBV20-1,SAREGYRGNYGYT
TRBJ2-3,TRBV27,ATRLGSTDTQY
TRBJ2-5,TRBV27,ASSFQRGETQY
TRBJ2-1,TRBV20-1,SARDGGIRQF
TRBJ1-1,TRBV18,ASSPLGTGSEAF
TRBJ2-1,TRBV5-5,ASSSGTSRNEQF
TRBJ1-4,TRBV21-1,ASSLAGVADGNATNEKLF
TRBJ2-7,TRBV6-5,ASSYRISYEQY
TRBJ1-2,TRBV4-3,ASSQVTGWYYGYT
TRBJ2-2,TRBV7-9,ASRAIGRGTGELF
TRBJ2-6,TRBV12-3/TRBV12-4,ASSRGPGANVLT
TRBJ2-7,TRBV5-1,ASGFGSYEQY
TRBJ2-4,TRBV20-1,SARAPLGWGENIQY
TRBJ2-7,TRBV21-1,ASRGTGPVSYEQY
TRBJ2-2,TRBV24-1,ATSAGEVAGELF
TRBJ2-5,TRBV30,AWSWTGADETQY
TRBJ1-5,TRBV6-2/TRBV6-3,ASTDTSNQPQH
TRBJ1-2,TRBV19,ASRRGGYT
TRBJ2-1,TRBV5-6,ASLHSGLALREQF
TRBJ2-7,TRBV3-1,ASSRSPYRAEIKSSYEQY
TRBJ2-6,TRBV7-2,ASSLVAGTSGANVLT
TRBJ2-1,TRBV12-3/TRBV12-4,ASSFFNEQF
TRBJ2-7,TRBV4-1,ASSQEGDLPYEQY
TRBJ2-2,TRBV10-3,AISENFRAQNTGELF
TRBJ2-7,TRBV19,ASSSGTLSYEQY
TRBJ2-2,TRBV5-1,ASSPLWGNTGELF
TRBJ1-6,TRBV20-1,SARDYQGEVSPLH
TRBJ1-6,TRBV12-5,ASGLNSYSPLH
TRBJ1-6,TRBV5-1,ASRQGNSPLH
TRBJ2-1,TRBV5-1,ASSPYGLTYNEQF